This entry is about one T cell receptor beta chain. Its specific antigen is unknown. Qualities for individual bases were not recorded, and no much larger clone is one base off. This sample is part of a study of CD8 T cells in ankylosing spondylitis (dated by TCRdb to the late 2010s). Looking at the study overall: T cell receptor beta repertoires were profiled in healthy donors and ankylosing spondylitis patients so that disease-linked TCR variants could be found. The full study cohort was made up of about two dozen ankylosing spondylitis patients and roughly 98 healthy donors. Samples of peripheral blood were taken, and for ankylosing spondylitis patients, synovial fluid was collected as well.

The CDR3 spans 15 residues, from the cysteine through the phenylalanine. Only the CDR3 part of the read is kept: 45 bases, read in frame from the first base. A distance of 12 bases separates the germline ends of V and J, which lose 0 bases and 0 bases respectively. CDR1 and CDR2, per the germline V gene (reference sequence), are DFQATT and SNEGSKA. Overall study outcomes, separate from this receptor: A CD8+ phenotype was shown by the disease-linked clones, which were found at relatively low frequencies in peripheral blood. A TCR beta motif made up of seven or eight highly homologous amino acid variants appeared to be characteristic of blood from ankylosing spondylitis patients. Some motif variants were previously reported in synovial fluid and blood of reactive arthritis patients, suggesting common disease-initiation mechanisms. According to the report, matched synovial fluid samples from ankylosing spondylitis patients were significantly enriched for the disease-linked clones.

The data were produced on an Illumina HiSeq 2500. TCR beta libraries were prepared by quantitative 5'-RACE with molecular barcodes. In the paper's pipeline: Disease-linked TCR variants were identified with a new computational method built on a probabilistic model of VDJ rearrangement. TCRdb reran the public reads through fastp at Q25 and MiXCR, keeping productive beta chains. Rows are unified per CDR3 protein, each entry keeping the most common DNA and genes. It is TCRdb's table, rather than the study itself, that gives the V and J calls and clone size. Across this sample there are roughly 700,000 distinct CDR3 sequences, with roughly 19% seen only once. The ten largest make up roughly a fifth of the sample.

In this chain, TRBV20-1 is recombined with TRBJ2-7; perhaps TRBD2 is the D gene, with 5 bases matching. Sequenced sample: blood, either unsorted or a sorted T cell fraction (not recorded which). This receptor was obtained from a male donor with ankylosing spondylitis. The DNA is TGCAGTGCTAGAGAACCCGGGGATAGCTCCTACGAGCAGTACTTC. Translated, this is CSAREPGDSSYEQYF.